This passage covers 27 T cell receptor beta chains from one sample sequenced in a study of chemoradiotherapy in HPV16-positive cancers. The protocol was immunoSEQ multiplex PCR, while the TCRdb copy is restricted to in-frame clones and leaves out a portion. The sample holds tens of thousands of clones, over 75% seen once. The source was blood, collected from a patient who underwent chemoradiotherapy. These receptors were obtained from a human donor with HPV-associated anogenital cancer.

The genes are TRBV6-6 and TRBJ2-7; D might be TRBD2 (6 bases). V lost 6 bases and J lost 2, with 14 bases in between. The CDR3 is 14 residues long. CDR1 MNHNY and CDR2 SVGAGI come from the germline V gene (reference sequence). In nucleotides, the CDR3 is TGTGCCAGCAGGGGACTGACGGTACCCTACGAGCAGTACTTC. Protein: CASRGLTVPYEQYF.

The rearrangement joins TRBV7-9 to TRBJ1-2; D is possibly TRBD1 (6 bases). The CDR3 is 14 residues long. The V and J ends lost 3 bases and 4 bases respectively, with 12 bases between them. CDR1 is SEHNR, CDR2 FQNEAQ, per germline (reference sequence). The CDR3 region has the DNA TGTGCCAGCAGCTTCCTGGACAGCCTCTATGGCTACACCTTC. Its translation: CASSFLDSLYGYTF.

V usage is TRBV12-5 and J usage is TRBJ1-4; TRBD1 might be the D (6 bases). Per germline, CDR1 LGHNT and CDR2 FRNRAP. This CDR3 has 14 amino acids. CDR3 bases: TGTGCCACCAGACGGGACACTACTAATGAAAAACTGTTTTTT. Protein sequence: CATRRDTTNEKLFF.

This clone occurred once. The chain employs TRBV19 and TRBJ2-1; D is uncertain. V was shortened by 3 bases and J by 6 bases, with 12 bases between the two germline ends. This CDR3 is 14 amino acids long. Looked up from germline, CDR1 is LNHDA and CDR2 is SQIVND (reference sequence). CDR3 bases: TGTGCCAGTAGTATCATTGGGTCTAGCAATGAGCAGTTCTTC. It encodes CASSIIGSSNEQFF. The entire variable domain, with the rest obtained from reference TRBV19 and TRBJ2-1, is as follows: DGGITQSPKYLFRKEGQNVTLSCEQNLNHDAMYWYRQDPGQGLRLIYYSQIVNDFQKGDIAEGYSVSREKKESFPLTVTSAQKNPTAFYLCASSIIGSSNEQFFGPGTRLTVL.

The gene calls are TRBV5-6 and TRBJ2-2; 7 bases align to TRBD1. CDR1 is SGHDT, CDR2 YYEEEE, per germline. V was clipped by 1 base and J by 0 bases; unmatched bases: 6. The CDR3 has 17 residues. CDR3 sequence (DNA): TGTGCCAGCAGCTTGTTCGGAGACAGGGCGAACACCGGGGAGCTGTTTTTT. This translates into CASSLFGDRANTGELFF.

The rearrangement links TRBV5-1 to TRBJ1-1, with 7 positions matching TRBD1. CDR1 is SGHRS, CDR2 YFSETQ, per germline. The CDR3 loop spans 17 amino acids. V gave up 4 bases and J gave up 4 bases; unmatched junction bases: 16. The DNA of the CDR3 is TGCGCCAGCAGCGAAAGAAGCCGGGGCCCAGGGGGCACTGAAGCTTTCTTT. Translated: CASSERSRGPGGTEAFF.

The genes are TRBV5-6 and TRBJ1-4; D is ambiguous. V lost 0 bases and J lost 4, with 7 bases in between. The CDR3 loop spans 14 amino acids. Per germline, CDR1 SGHDT and CDR2 YYEEEE. The CDR3 DNA reads as TGTGCCAGCAGCTTGGGCGCAGTTAATGAAAAACTGTTTTTT. Encoded protein: CASSLGAVNEKLFF.

The chain is built from TRBV18 and TRBJ2-1; 9 nucleotides agree with TRBD1. V shed 0 bases and J 3 bases; nucleotides not matched to a gene: 9. The CDR3 has 18 residues. The germline V gene has CDR1 KGHSH and CDR2 LQKENI. This chain's CDR3 is CASSPPVGPGQGYNEQFF. CDR3 DNA sequence: TGTGCCAGCTCACCACCTGTAGGACCGGGACAGGGCTACAATGAGCAGTTCTTC.

V gene TRBV6-6 combines with J gene TRBJ2-7; no definite D call. The germline V gene encodes CDR1 MNHNY and CDR2 SVGAGI (reference sequence). Between the trimmed V and J ends, which lost 6 bases and 4 bases, there was a span of 13 bases. The CDR3 covers 13 residues. The CDR3 region has the DNA TGTGCCAGCAGCTCTCTCCCGAATTACGAGCAGTACTTC. It encodes CASSSLPNYEQYF.

This chain connects TRBV7-3 to TRBJ2-1; 15 bases are shared with TRBD2. The CDR3 totals 15 residues. Germline lookup yields CDR1 SGHTA and CDR2 FQGTGA. J lost 7 bases, V lost 5 bases, and 3 bases had no gene match. CDR3 sequence: CASSRTSGGANEQFF. The CDR3 coding sequence is TGTGCCAGCAGCCGGACTAGCGGGGGGGCGAATGAGCAGTTCTTC.

The rearrangement links TRBV10-3 to TRBJ2-7; D perhaps matches TRBD2 (5 bases). The CDR3 contains 15 residues. V was shortened by 4 bases and J by 3 bases, with 16 bases between the two germline ends. Germline lookup yields CDR1 ENHRY and CDR2 SYGVKD. CDR3 amino acids: CAISGEPLGIYEQYF. DNA for the CDR3: TGTGCCATCAGTGGGGAGCCCCTAGGGATCTACGAGCAGTACTTC.

The chain combines TRBV4-3 with TRBJ2-4; D not resolved. Germline V gene sequence: CDR1 LGHNA, CDR2 YSLEER. There are 14 residues in the CDR3. Trimming pared 1 base from V and 8 bases from J, leaving 12 bases between. The DNA for the CDR3 is TGCGCCAGCAGCCAAGTAGTCCAAGATGACATTCAGTACTTC. Translation gives CASSQVVQDDIQYF.

The CDR3 nucleotides read TGCGCCAGCAGTGGACTAGCGGGGTTGGCCAATGAGCAGTTCTTC. Protein product: CASSGLAGLANEQFF. V usage is TRBV4-3 and J usage is TRBJ2-1; TRBD2 aligns across 12 bases. The CDR3 runs to 15 residues. The germline V gene encodes CDR1 LGHNA and CDR2 YSLEER. V shed 6 bases, J shed 6 bases, and the junction held 6 bases outside the gene matches.

The chain links TRBV14 to TRBJ2-7, with TRBD1 identical over 11 bases. J lost 4 bases, V lost 0 bases, and 11 bases had no gene match. CDR3 length equals 18 residues. Looked up from germline, CDR1 is SGHDN and CDR2 is FVKESK. The CDR3, as DNA: TGTGCCAGCAGCCAAGATACGAGGGACAGGGGGTTTTTTTACGAGCAGTACTTC. Amino acids: CASSQDTRDRGFFYEQYF.

The V gene is TRBV5-1, the J gene TRBJ1-1; D gene ambiguous. The CDR3 contains 15 residues. Germline V gene sequence: CDR1 SGHRS, CDR2 YFSETQ. Trimming left V 0 bases short and J 0 bases short, with 9 bases between. The CDR3 reads CASSLEVTVNTEAFF. CDR3 DNA sequence: TGCGCCAGCAGCTTGGAAGTGACGGTGAACACTGAAGCTTTCTTT.

The gene calls are TRBV29-1 and TRBJ1-2, with 9 bases identical to TRBD1. This CDR3 has 12 amino acids. V lost 4 bases to trimming and J lost 7 bases; unmatched junction nucleotides: 4. In germline, CDR1 is SQVTM, CDR2 ANQGSEA. The CDR3 DNA reads as TGCAGCGTTGGGACAGGGGAGGCTGGCTACACCTTC. It translates to CSVGTGEAGYTF.

The rearrangement uses TRBV6-1 and TRBJ1-5; possibly TRBD1 for D (5 bases). Germline CDR1 MNHNS, CDR2 SASEGT. The V and J ends lost 2 bases and 3 bases respectively, with 17 bases between them. This CDR3 has 17 amino acids. The CDR3 spells CASSEFRGSSFNQPQHF. The CDR3 DNA reads TGTGCCAGCAGTGAATTTAGGGGCAGCAGCTTCAATCAGCCCCAGCATTTT.

The chain links TRBV9 to TRBJ1-1; 11 nucleotides align to TRBD1. Trimming removed 7 bases from V and 5 bases from J; junction bases left unmatched: 16. The CDR3 is made up of 17 amino acids. CDR1 and CDR2 from the germline V gene are SGDLS and YYNGEE. CDR3 amino acids: CASGVGPGQGAWTEAFF. The CDR3 bases are TGTGCCAGCGGGGTGGGCCCTGGACAGGGGGCGTGGACTGAAGCTTTCTTT.

The J gene is TRBJ2-7, the V gene TRBV9; D unresolved. Trimming removed 0 bases at V and 2 bases at J, with 6 bases between. The CDR3 runs to 13 residues. Germline CDR1 and CDR2: SGDLS and YYNGEE. CDR3 sequence: CASSVGQTYEQYF. CDR3 sequence (DNA): TGTGCCAGCAGCGTAGGTCAGACCTACGAGCAGTACTTC. The variable domain in full, completed from reference TRBV9 and TRBJ2-7, reads DSGVTQTPKHLITATGQRVTLRCSPRSGDLSVYWYQQSLDQGLQFLIQYYNGEERAKGNILERFSAQQFPDLHSELNLSSLELGDSALYFCASSVGQTYEQYFGPGTRLTVT.

The gene calls are TRBV5-1 and TRBJ1-2; D not resolved. The V gene lost 2 bases and the J gene lost 6 bases, with 11 bases spanning the gap. Germline lookup yields CDR1 SGHRS and CDR2 YFSETQ. CDR3 length equals 13 residues. CDR3 residues: CASSLDESDGYTF. The CDR3, as DNA: TGCGCCAGCAGCTTAGACGAAAGCGATGGCTACACCTTC.

The genes are TRBV19 and TRBJ2-3, with D perhaps TRBD2 (5 bases). Germline CDR1 is LNHDA and CDR2 is SQIVND (reference sequence). The length of the CDR3 is 14 residues. The V end lost 5 bases, the J end lost 6 bases, and 15 bases lay between the germline ends. This chain's CDR3 is CASSLIVASDTQYF. As DNA, the CDR3 is TGTGCCAGTAGTCTAATCGTAGCGTCTGATACGCAGTATTTT.

The V and J genes are TRBV29-1 and TRBJ1-1; no firm D call. The CDR3 contains 15 residues. Looked up from germline, CDR1 is SQVTM and CDR2 is ANQGSEA. V was cut by 0 bases and J by 2 bases, with 13 bases left in between. CDR3 bases: TGCAGCGTTGAAGAGGGCCGGGGATTCAACACTGAAGCTTTCTTT. It translates to CSVEEGRGFNTEAFF.

This clone was found once. The chain is built from TRBV5-4 and TRBJ2-2; D gene unclear. The V gene's germline CDR1 is SGHNT and CDR2 YYREEE (reference sequence). The V end lost 1 base, the J end lost 0 bases, and 7 bases lay between the germline ends. CDR3 length: 15 residues. The chain's CDR3 is CASSLRLSNTGELFF. DNA of the CDR3: TGTGCCAGCAGCTTGCGGCTATCGAACACCGGGGAGCTGTTTTTT.

In DNA form, the CDR3 reads TGTGCCAGCAGCTTCAGCATCAGGGCTGGAAACACCATATATTTT. Its translation is CASSFSIRAGNTIYF. The chain uses TRBV7-9 and TRBJ1-3, with D maybe TRBD1 (5 bases). V gave up 3 bases and J gave up 2 bases, with 11 bases separating them. The length of the CDR3 is 15 residues. Per germline, CDR1 SEHNR and CDR2 FQNEAQ (reference sequence).

This chain links TRBV10-3 with TRBJ1-1; D is undetermined. With 8 bases removed from V and 2 bases from J, the gap between germline ends came to 12 bases. CDR3 length: 13 amino acids. Germline V gene data show CDR1 as ENHRY and CDR2 as SYGVKD. The chain's CDR3 is CAIVATLNTEAFF. DNA of the CDR3: TGTGCCATCGTGGCCACACTCAACACTGAAGCTTTCTTT.

This chain links TRBV11-3 with TRBJ2-5; D ambiguous. Trimming shortened V by 0 bases and J by 5 bases, and 13 bases separated the two germline ends. The germline CDR1 and CDR2 sequences are SGHNT and YENEEA. CDR3 size: 15 residues. This CDR3 is CASSLDPGGTETQYF. In nucleotides, the CDR3 is TGTGCCAGCAGCTTAGATCCGGGCGGCACTGAGACCCAGTACTTC.

The V call is TRBV6-1, the J call TRBJ2-3, with D tentatively TRBD1 or TRBD2 (5 bases each). The V end was cut by 2 bases, the J end by 0 bases, with 12 bases between. The CDR3 consists of 16 residues. Germline CDR1 is MNHNS and CDR2 is SASEGT. The CDR3 protein is CASSESPGTSTDTQYF. CDR3 sequence (DNA): TGTGCCAGCAGTGAATCACCGGGGACCAGCACAGATACGCAGTATTTT.